What follows are 30 T cell receptor beta chains derived from one specimen sequenced in a study of identical twins' blood T cells. TCRdb re-called the 5' RACE reads with MiXCR, one entry per CDR3 protein. The sample holds roughly 340,000 distinct CDR3 sequences, about 28% seen once. Sequenced sample: PBMCs. These receptors originate from a woman aged 18-55 years in good health.

This clonotype was found a few times. The J gene is TRBJ1-2, the V gene TRBV19, with D uncertain. Between the trimmed V and J ends, which lost 5 bases and 4 bases, there was a span of 17 bases. CDR1 is LNHDA, CDR2 SQIVND, per germline (reference sequence). This CDR3 is built from 15 residues. The CDR3 DNA reads as TGTGCCAGTAGTCGAAATACAGAGATGGGCTATGGCTACACCTTC. Protein: CASSRNTEMGYGYTF.

The rearrangement links TRBV7-9 to TRBJ2-1; the match to TRBD2 covers 8 bases. Per the germline V gene, CDR1 is SEHNR and CDR2 is FQNEAQ (reference sequence). The CDR3 contains 14 residues. The CDR3 is CATQGTSSYNEQFF. The CDR3 region has the DNA TGTGCTACGCAGGGGACTAGCTCCTACAATGAGCAGTTCTTC.

The rearrangement links TRBV7-2 to TRBJ2-7, with 8 bases aligning to TRBD1. CDR3 length: 14 amino acids. Germline V lookup: CDR1 SGHTA, CDR2 FQGNSA. V shed 8 bases, J shed 3 bases, and the junction held 9 bases outside the gene matches. The CDR3 sequence: CASGTRDRFYEQYF. CDR3 DNA: TGTGCCAGCGGGACCCGGGACAGGTTCTACGAGCAGTACTTC.

Turning to this clonotype: This CDR3 fails to terminate in the conserved phenylalanine or tryptophan, so it likely reflects a read error. The rearrangement uses TRBV12-5 and TRBJ1-3; the D gene is possibly TRBD1 (5 bases). Germline CDR1 reads LGHNT; CDR2 reads FRNRAP. The CDR3 sequence is 11 residues long. V lost 3 bases, J lost 10 bases, and 7 bases lay in between. CDR3 sequence reads: CASGFQGTIYL. The DNA for the CDR3 is TGTGCTAGTGGTTTCCAGGGAACCATATATCTT.

The V gene is TRBV6-5, the J gene TRBJ2-3, with no clear D. V lost 4 bases, J lost 1 base, and 12 bases lay in between. Looked up from germline, CDR1 is MNHEY and CDR2 is SVGAGI. The CDR3 is made up of 15 amino acids. The DNA for the CDR3 is TGTGCCAGCAGTTCCCCGACAAGACGCACAGATACGCAGTATTTT. It specifies CASSSPTRRTDTQYF.

This clonotype was seen more than once but under ten times. The V and J genes are TRBV19 and TRBJ2-2; D ambiguous. V lost 4 bases and J lost 3, with 9 bases in between. The CDR3 runs to 14 residues. Germline values: CDR1 LNHDA, CDR2 SQIVND (reference sequence). The CDR3 reads CASSTGSYTGELFF. CDR3 nucleotide sequence: TGTGCCAGTAGTACCGGGTCGTACACCGGGGAGCTGTTTTTT.

The rearrangement joins TRBV20-1 to TRBJ2-3; D call uncertain. The CDR3 has 15 residues. Trimming left V 3 bases short and J 2 bases short, with 15 bases between. Germline assignment: CDR1 DFQATT and CDR2 SNEGSKA (reference sequence). The CDR3 reads CSASPQPIITDTQYF. In DNA form, the CDR3 reads TGCAGTGCTAGCCCCCAGCCAATCATCACAGATACGCAGTATTTT.

This clonotype has only a few counts. V usage is TRBV28 and J usage is TRBJ2-1; the D is unclear. Germline CDR1 is MDHEN and CDR2 is SYDVKM. The CDR3 runs 13 residues. The V end was cut by 3 bases, the J end by 10 bases, with 13 bases between. The CDR3 here is CASSFGAVREQFF. For the CDR3, the DNA is TGTGCCAGCAGTTTCGGTGCGGTGAGGGAGCAGTTCTTC.

The sample holds one count of this clonotype. The chain links TRBV20-1 to TRBJ2-2; D may match TRBD1 or TRBD2 (5 bases each). The CDR3 spans 12 residues. Germline CDR1 reads DFQATT; CDR2 reads SNEGSKA (reference sequence). V lost 6 bases, J lost 7 bases, and 12 bases lay in between. CDR3 sequence (DNA): TGCAGTGCAAGGGGACCGAACGGGGAGCTGTTTTTT. Protein product: CSARGPNGELFF.

This clonotype has a count of ten or more. V is TRBV21-1 and J is TRBJ2-7. TRBV21-1 is a documented pseudogene. The CDR3 sequence is 12 residues long. The CDR3 sequence is CASSKGTYEQYF. The CDR3 DNA sequence: TGTGCCAGCAGCAAAGGGACCTACGAGCAGTACTTC.

This sequence joins TRBV6-2 or TRBV6-3 and TRBJ1-2; D is uncertain. Per the germline V gene, CDR1 is MNHEY and CDR2 is SVGEGT. The CDR3 runs 14 residues. Trimming took off 7 bases at V and 3 bases at J, with 15 bases between the two ends. CDR3 in amino acids: CASKDSPPDYGYTF. In DNA, the CDR3 is TGTGCCAGCAAAGATTCTCCGCCGGACTATGGCTACACCTTC.

The chain links TRBV7-7 to TRBJ2-3; D may be TRBD2 (6 bases). Trimming took 2 bases from V and 5 from J, leaving 11 bases between them. CDR1 and CDR2 from the germline V gene are SSHAT and FNYEAQ (reference sequence). CDR3 length: 14 residues. The CDR3 reads CASSLRGTGDTQYF. CDR3 DNA sequence: TGTGCCAGCAGCTTACGGGGGACCGGAGATACGCAGTATTTT.

This clonotype was picked up one time. This chain uses TRBV6-5 with TRBJ2-2; TRBD2 matches at 9 bases. The CDR3 has 16 residues. Per germline, CDR1 MNHEY and CDR2 SVGAGI. The V segment lost 6 bases and the J segment 1 base; nucleotides outside the gene matches: 6. This chain's CDR3 is CASSRQRGENTGELFF. The CDR3 region has the DNA TGTGCCAGCAGCCGTCAGCGGGGGGAGAACACCGGGGAGCTGTTTTTT.

The chain uses TRBV19 and TRBJ1-1; TRBD1 matches 9 bases. CDR3 length: 16 residues. The V and J ends lost 3 bases and 3 bases, in that order; junction bases with no gene match: 8. Germline V gene lookup returns CDR1 LNHDA and CDR2 SQIVND (reference sequence). The CDR3, as DNA: TGTGCCAGTAGTATTGGGACAGGGCTCGTGTACACTGAAGCTTTCTTT. Translation: CASSIGTGLVYTEAFF.

This chain uses TRBV11-1 with TRBJ1-1; D not certain. The CDR3 totals 13 residues. Trimming removed 1 base at V and 8 bases at J, with 11 bases between. Germline V gives CDR1 SGHAT, CDR2 FQDESV (reference sequence). The CDR3 region is CASSLVVKGEAFF. CDR3 nucleotides: TGTGCCAGCAGCTTAGTGGTAAAGGGAGAAGCTTTCTTT.

The chain is built from TRBV11-2 and TRBJ1-1, with a weak D call TRBD1 (5 bases). Germline V gene data show CDR1 as SGHAT and CDR2 as FQNNGV. CDR3 size: 16 residues. V was pared by 1 base and J by 0 bases, with 12 bases between. CDR3 protein: CASSLGVGVMNTEAFF. CDR3 coding DNA: TGTGCCAGCAGCTTAGGGGTAGGGGTGATGAACACTGAAGCTTTCTTT.

This clonotype was picked up one time. This chain joins TRBV12-3 or TRBV12-4 and TRBJ1-3, with D unclear. V shed 8 bases and J shed 4 bases, with 15 bases lying between them. This CDR3 is built from 14 residues. CDR3: CASGRREGGNTIYF. The CDR3 DNA reads TGTGCCAGCGGTAGACGGGAAGGCGGAAACACCATATATTTT.

The chain employs TRBV5-6 and TRBJ2-2, with 11 bases matching TRBD2. With 3 bases clipped from V and 7 bases from J, the junction kept 5 bases outside the gene matches. The CDR3 totals 15 residues. Germline V gene sequence: CDR1 SGHDT, CDR2 YYEEEE. CDR3 loop: CASSYSGRAFGELFF. The CDR3 DNA reads TGTGCCAGCAGCTATAGCGGGAGGGCCTTCGGGGAGCTGTTTTTT.

The rearrangement links TRBV12-3 or TRBV12-4 to TRBJ1-1; no clear D gene. This CDR3 has 13 amino acids. V was shortened by 8 bases and J by 4 bases, with 14 bases between the two germline ends. Written as DNA, the CDR3 is TGTGCCAGCCGTCCGGGTCTAGTCACTGAAGCTTTCTTT. Protein sequence: CASRPGLVTEAFF.

Comments on this clonotype: With a much larger clone just one base away, this may be a read error. The chain employs TRBV11-2 and TRBJ2-2; D not resolved. The CDR3 consists of 13 residues. Germline V gene lookup returns CDR1 SGHAT and CDR2 FQNNGV. The ends were cut back, 0 bases at V and 6 bases at J, with 5 bases in the middle. This CDR3 reads CASSLDYAGELFF. CDR3 in DNA: TGTGCCAGCAGCTTAGATTACGCCGGGGAGCTGTTTTTT.

Only a few counts were recorded for this clonotype. The chain links TRBV20-1 to TRBJ1-3; D may be TRBD1 (5 bases). Trimming left V 6 bases short and J 5 bases short, with 23 bases between. Germline CDR1 is DFQATT and CDR2 is SNEGSKA (reference sequence). The CDR3 has 16 amino acids. CDR3 in DNA: TGCAGTGCGAATTACGGGGGACCCTCCGCCAGAAACACCATATATTTT. Protein sequence: CSANYGGPSARNTIYF.

This clonotype has a handful of counts. The chain recombines TRBV11-3 with TRBJ2-2; 9 bases are a match to TRBD2. With 3 bases clipped from V and 5 bases from J, the junction kept 16 bases outside the gene matches. Per the germline V gene, CDR1 is SGHNT and CDR2 is YENEEA. CDR3 length: 19 amino acids. The CDR3 bases are TGTGCCAGCAGCTTCAGTTTATACTGGGCGGGAGGGGAGACCGGGGAGCTGTTTTTT. It translates to CASSFSLYWAGGETGELFF.

V usage is TRBV7-2 and J usage is TRBJ2-2, with no clear D. CDR1 SGHTA and CDR2 FQGNSA come from the germline V gene. V lost 1 base and J 1 base, leaving 7 bases between the germline ends. This CDR3 contains 15 residues. DNA of the CDR3: TGTGCCAGCAGCTTAGTAACAGTGAACACCGGGGAGCTGTTTTTT. Its protein is CASSLVTVNTGELFF.

This clonotype was picked up one time. J is TRBJ1-2 and V is TRBV20-1, with TRBD1 as a possible D gene (5 bases). CDR1 and CDR2 from the germline V gene are DFQATT and SNEGSKA (reference sequence). The CDR3 has 14 residues. Trimming shortened V by 5 bases and J by 3 bases, and 16 bases separated the two germline ends. CDR3 in DNA: TGCAGTGCTGAGCCCTGGGACGGGGACTATGGCTACACCTTC. As protein: CSAEPWDGDYGYTF.

To note about this clonotype: Being one base from a much bigger clone, this may be a read error. The chain has TRBV3-1 and TRBJ1-5; D uncertain. There are 14 residues in the CDR3. V was shortened by 1 base and J by 6 bases, with 10 bases between the two germline ends. The germline gives CDR1 LGHDT, CDR2 YNNKEL (reference sequence). The CDR3 reads CASSQVYIGQPQHF. CDR3 nucleotide sequence: TGTGCCAGCAGCCAAGTCTACATCGGTCAGCCCCAGCATTTT.

The chain joins TRBV7-6 to TRBJ2-5; D is undetermined. Germline-derived CDR1 and CDR2 are SGHVS and FNYEAQ. The CDR3 is made up of 16 amino acids. V was pared by 0 bases and J by 6 bases, with 17 bases between. Here the CDR3 reads CASSLAKGDGEKTQYF. DNA of the CDR3: TGTGCCAGCAGCTTAGCGAAAGGAGACGGCGAAAAGACCCAGTACTTC.

This clonotype has a count of ten or more. J is TRBJ2-1 and V is TRBV29-1, with TRBD2 identical over 10 bases. The germline gives CDR1 SQVTM, CDR2 ANQGSEA. Trimming cost V 6 bases and J 7 bases; bases outside gene matches: 6. The CDR3 loop spans 13 amino acids. The CDR3 DNA sequence: TGCAGCGTCCCTAGCGGGAGTGGGAATGAGCAGTTCTTC. Its translation is CSVPSGSGNEQFF.

The V gene is TRBV9, the J gene TRBJ2-1; 7 nucleotides match TRBD2. CDR3 length equals 16 residues. After removal of 6 bases from V and 4 bases from J, the junction contained 13 bases not matched to a gene. Germline V lookup: CDR1 SGDLS, CDR2 YYNGEE. The CDR3 loop reads CASTLYGLAVYNEQFF. The CDR3, as DNA: TGTGCCAGCACCCTCTACGGGCTAGCGGTTTACAATGAGCAGTTCTTC.

This chain joins TRBV7-2 and TRBJ1-5, with TRBD1 matching over 7 bases. In germline, CDR1 is SGHTA, CDR2 FQGNSA. This CDR3 contains 14 residues. V was pared by 1 base and J by 7 bases, with 4 bases of the junction left unmatched. CDR3 sequence reads: CASSLGGTEQPQHF. The CDR3 bases are TGTGCCAGCAGCTTAGGGGGGACAGAACAGCCCCAGCATTTT.

This clonotype was counted a few times. The CDR3 DNA reads TGCGCCAGCAGGCTGACAGGGACTTTTAACTATGGCTACACCTTC. The encoded protein is CASRLTGTFNYGYTF. V is TRBV5-1 and J is TRBJ1-2; the match to TRBD1 covers 7 bases. V dropped 5 bases and J dropped 1; count of bases not matched to a gene: 8. CDR1 and CDR2 (germline): SGHRS, YFSETQ. The CDR3 is 15 amino acids.